This TCR beta chain was identified in a study of vaccination effects on CD4 cells after COVID-19. Notes on the study in general: There was marked clonal contraction among infection- and vaccine-induced clones late after vaccination.

Repertoires were generated with immunoSEQ multiplex PCR, while TCRdb's copy carries only in-frame clones and drops some. The data hold just over 30,000 clones, with 55% to 75% observed a single time. Using viral peptide pools, the ViraFEST assay grew out antigen-specific CD4+ T cells prior to sequencing. Subsequent to about 10 days of culture, CD4+ T cells were isolated. None of these healthy vaccinees had been infected with SARS-CoV-2 before vaccination. For each well, two million PBMC were cultured with roughly 11 IU/ml IL-2 and around 9.6 ug/ml peptides. On both days 3 and 7, half of the culture medium was replaced with IL-2 medium. The V end was cut by 0 bases, the J end by 5 bases, with 4 bases between. Germline V CDR1 and CDR2: LNHNV, YYDKDF (reference sequence). CDR3 length: 13 residues. Comment on this clone: Its antigen is as yet unknown.

The chain is built from TRBV15 and TRBJ2-2; D not resolved. The sample consisted of CD4+ T cells from PBMCs cultured with HCoV-229E spike peptides, taken before COVID-19 vaccination. This clonotype was sampled from a human donor who received a COVID-19 vaccine. In nucleotides, the CDR3 is TGTGCCACCAGCAGAGATAGAACCGGGGAGCTGTTTTTT. The encoded protein is CATSRDRTGELFF.